The 17 T cell receptor beta chains reported below all come from one sample, sequenced in a study of identical twins. TCRdb analysed the 5' RACE reads with MiXCR anew, one entry per CDR3 protein. The sample includes approximately 590,000 distinct CDR3 sequences, around 9.6% of them seen just once. This sample also belongs to another study, concerning yellow fever vaccine responses in identical twins.

Source material: PBMCs. Receptors originate from a woman aged 18-29 years in good health.

This clonotype has at least ten counts. The rearrangement links TRBV5-1 to TRBJ1-5, with a possible D match to TRBD1 (5 bases). V lost 7 bases, J lost 0 bases, and 14 bases lay in between. The CDR3 runs to 15 residues. Germline V gene sequence: CDR1 SGHRS, CDR2 YFSETQ. The CDR3 is CASRRGENSNQPQHF. In nucleotides, the CDR3 is TGCGCCAGCCGTCGAGGGGAAAATAGCAATCAGCCCCAGCATTTT. Variable domain in full (rest from reference TRBV5-1 and TRBJ1-5): KAGVTQTPRYLIKTRGQQVTLSCSPISGHRSVSWYQQTPGQGLQFLFEYFSETQRNKGNFPGRFSGRQFSNSRSEMNVSTLELGDSALYLCASRRGENSNQPQHFGDGTRLSIL.

This clonotype has a handful of counts. The chain links TRBV5-1 to TRBJ2-5, with D hard to call. The CDR3 is 14 residues long. Germline V gives CDR1 SGHRS, CDR2 YFSETQ. The V and J ends lost 2 bases and 2 bases respectively, with 10 bases between them. The CDR3: CASSLRTVQETQYF. Written as DNA, the CDR3 is TGCGCCAGCAGCTTACGGACGGTACAAGAGACCCAGTACTTC.

This clonotype was observed a few times. The rearrangement uses TRBV28 and TRBJ2-7; 8 bases are shared with TRBD1. CDR3 length equals 15 residues. J gave up 7 bases and V 6 bases, and 14 bases lay outside the gene matches. CDR1 and CDR2 from the germline V gene are MDHEN and SYDVKM. This CDR3 is CASSPGTGLRGEQYF. CDR3 sequence (DNA): TGTGCCAGCAGCCCGGGGACAGGACTCAGGGGGGAGCAGTACTTC.

The genes are TRBV5-4 and TRBJ2-1; 8 bases are shared with TRBD1. Germline loops: CDR1 SGHNT, CDR2 YYREEE (reference sequence). This CDR3 region has 19 residues. V trimming: 2 bases; J trimming: 8 bases; junction bases outside the gene matches: 21. The CDR3 DNA sequence: TGTGCCAGCAGCTTTTCGACAGGGGTGAGACTGTACTTGCGGGATGAGCAGTTCTTC. Protein product: CASSFSTGVRLYLRDEQFF.

At least ten counts were recorded for this clonotype. At one of its ends the junction is not consistent with the germline gene, which may arise from a read error. V usage is TRBV5-1 and J usage is TRBJ2-1, with D uncertain. Germline CDR1 SGHRS, CDR2 YFSETQ. The CDR3 is 14 residues long. CDR3 DNA sequence: TGTGCCAGCAGTTTAGCATCTGGCTACAATGAGCAGTTCTTC. Its translation is CASSLASGYNEQFF.

This clonotype was found a few times. V gene TRBV20-1 combines with J gene TRBJ2-3; 13 nucleotides line up with TRBD2. J lost 4 bases, V lost 6 bases, and 13 bases had no gene match. Germline assignment: CDR1 DFQATT and CDR2 SNEGSKA (reference sequence). The CDR3 covers 17 residues. CDR3: CSADGLAGAGGPDTQYF. In DNA, the CDR3 is TGCAGTGCCGATGGACTAGCGGGAGCCGGAGGGCCAGATACGCAGTATTTT.

This clonotype occurred a few times. This sequence joins TRBV7-2 and TRBJ1-1; D unclear. The ends were cut back, 2 bases at V and 8 bases at J, with 12 bases in the middle. From germline, CDR1 is SGHTA and CDR2 FQGNSA. This CDR3 is 13 amino acids long. CDR3 DNA sequence: TGTGCCAGCAGCTTAAACCGCGTACAAGAAGCTTTCTTT. Translating gives CASSLNRVQEAFF.

The J gene is TRBJ1-1, the V gene TRBV20-1; a possible D gene is TRBD1 (5 bases). This CDR3 region has 9 residues. Germline loops: CDR1 DFQATT, CDR2 SNEGSKA (reference sequence). V lost 8 bases and J lost 11, with 12 bases in between. The CDR3 DNA follows: TGCAGTCCCCCGGGGGTGGCTTTCTTT. Translating it yields CSPPGVAFF.

This clonotype was seen a handful of times. The chain links TRBV4-2 to TRBJ2-2; 10 nucleotides align to TRBD1. V gave up 0 bases and J gave up 5 bases; unmatched junction bases: 6. CDR3 size: 17 residues. Germline V CDR1 and CDR2: LGHNA, YNFKEQ. The CDR3 coding sequence is TGTGCCAGCAGCCAAGAATTGGGACAGGGGAGGACCGGGGAGCTGTTTTTT. This encodes CASSQELGQGRTGELFF.

This clonotype was seen a handful of times. The V gene is TRBV10-1, the J gene TRBJ2-1; D gene unclear. There are 14 residues in the CDR3. In germline, CDR1 is WNHNN, CDR2 SYGVQD (reference sequence). V lost 9 bases to trimming and J lost 2 bases, with 14 bases between them. CDR3 residues: CARSFKVPYNEQFF. The CDR3 nucleotides are TGCGCCAGAAGCTTCAAGGTCCCCTACAATGAGCAGTTCTTC.

This clonotype was detected ten times or more. The chain combines TRBV4-3 with TRBJ1-5; D remains unclear. The germline gives CDR1 LGHNA, CDR2 YSLEER. This CDR3 comprises 13 residues. V lost 2 bases to trimming and J lost 6 bases, with 8 bases between them. As DNA, the CDR3 is TGCGCCAGCAGCCAAAAAGGCGGTCAGCCCCAGCATTTT. It codes for CASSQKGGQPQHF.

The chain links TRBV27 to TRBJ2-7; D might be TRBD2 (7 bases). Germline lookup yields CDR1 MNHEY and CDR2 SMNVEV (reference sequence). There are 13 residues in the CDR3. Trimming left V 3 bases short and J 5 bases short, with 11 bases between. CDR3 sequence (DNA): TGTGCCAGCAGTTTTCGGGGGGCGAACGAGCAGTACTTC. Amino acids: CASSFRGANEQYF.

V is TRBV6-2 or TRBV6-3 and J is TRBJ2-7; D is possibly TRBD2 (6 bases). CDR3 length: 14 residues. In germline, CDR1 is MNHEY, CDR2 SVGEGT. V was clipped by 7 bases and J by 5 bases, with 18 bases between them. The CDR3 loop reads CASNAGPANNEQYF. In nucleotides, the CDR3 is TGTGCCAGCAACGCGGGACCCGCGAATAACGAGCAGTACTTC.

This clonotype appeared many times. The chain carries TRBV29-1 and TRBJ2-4, with 7 bases fitting TRBD2. This CDR3 contains 13 residues. The junction had 4 bases not matched to a gene; V was cut back by 4 bases and J by 4 bases. From germline, CDR1 is SQVTM and CDR2 ANQGSEA. In DNA form, the CDR3 reads TGCAGCGTTGGGGAGGGCGCAAAAAACATTCAGTACTTC. Encoded protein: CSVGEGAKNIQYF.

This clonotype was recorded at least ten times. This chain connects TRBV5-1 to TRBJ1-6, with no clear D. Per the germline V gene, CDR1 is SGHRS and CDR2 is YFSETQ. This CDR3 is built from 15 residues. The germline V and J ends were trimmed by 0 bases and 6 bases, with 10 bases remaining between them. The CDR3 coding sequence is TGCGCCAGCAGCTTGGGGGCAGAAATTAATTCACCCCTCCACTTT. This encodes CASSLGAEINSPLHF.

Ten or more counts support this clonotype. The gene calls are TRBV6-5 and TRBJ1-1; D remains unclear. This CDR3 region has 16 residues. From germline, CDR1 is MNHEY and CDR2 SVGAGI. V shed 2 bases and J shed 0 bases, with 13 bases lying between them. CDR3: CASSYGRIMMNTEAFF. In DNA, the CDR3 is TGTGCCAGCAGTTACGGACGGATCATGATGAACACTGAAGCTTTCTTT.

This clonotype came up many times. CDR3 DNA sequence: TGCGCCAGCAGCCTGGTAGGAGCGGGGGGAACAGATACGCAGTATTTT. Translated: CASSLVGAGGTDTQYF. This chain uses TRBV5-1 with TRBJ2-3; 9 bases align to TRBD2. This CDR3 contains 16 residues. Germline V lookup: CDR1 SGHRS, CDR2 YFSETQ. Losses at the gene ends were 4 bases for V and 3 bases for J; bases not matched to a gene: 9.